This T cell receptor (beta chain) was found in a study of neoadjuvant anti-PD-1 for oral cavity cancer (dated by TCRdb to about 2021). About the full investigation: Three to four biweekly doses of nivolumab at 3 mg/kg were mostly administered to patients before curative-intent surgical resection. Under RECIST 1.1, a patient counted as a responder if showing complete response, partial response or stable disease, and as a non-responder if showing progression. The parent correlative cohort included roughly 12 patients, with an approximately 30% response rate. A fourth nivolumab dose was given around day 43 to patients without progression, and definitive surgical resection was performed in those patients on days 50-56.

The meaning of the sample's time point label: before neoadjuvant nivolumab. None of the patients had received prior systemic or radiation treatment, and all were newly diagnosed with stage II-IVA oral cavity squamous cell carcinoma. The cohort was composed of patients with HPV-negative, locally advanced oral cavity squamous cell carcinoma. Peripheral blood mononuclear cells were analyzed directly and were not maintained or expanded in culture. Samples were obtained from a longitudinal correlative study of a single-arm phase II trial of neoadjuvant nivolumab in oral cavity squamous cell carcinoma. Genomic DNA-based TCRbeta sequencing was performed on subject-matched pre- and post-treatment PBMCs and tumors from three responders and three non-responders. Peripheral blood mononuclear cells were collected before nivolumab treatment and were collected again after treatment, at the time of surgery. Genomic DNA was isolated from PBMCs using the Maxwell RSC DNA from Cells kit.

From the cysteine up to the phenylalanine, the CDR3 has a length of 13 residues. Only CDR3 DNA is held: 39 bases, read in frame from base 1. The germline V gene (reference sequence) provides CDR1 MNHEY and CDR2 SMNVEV. V gives up 3 bases and J gives up 5 bases, and the segment between their germline ends measures 10 bases. General conclusions and limits of the study: After neoadjuvant nivolumab, significantly higher T cell clonality (Gini index) was found within PBMCs in non-responders than in responders. Only three patients per response group were included in the TCR analyses, and larger cohorts for validation were called for by the authors. Higher pretreatment blood Treg/Th17 ratios correlated with both higher pretreatment blood TCRbeta clonality and lower post-treatment tumor TCRbeta clonality.

PBMC libraries used mostly 480 ng of input genomic DNA for deep sequencing, with six replicates per sample. Following the manufacturer's instructions, the team built TCRbeta libraries using the immunoSEQ hsTCRbeta kit. The finished libraries were brought together in one pool at 2.5 to 3 nM, which was then read using an Illumina NovaSeq 6000 S4 flow cell. In the authors' own workflow: The immunoSEQ Analyzer was used for raw data preprocessing and quality control. The analysis was limited to productive rearrangements, and each clonotype was defined by a unique CDR3 amino acid sequence. Repertoire clonality was estimated as the Gini-Simpson index, which was calculated using the R package tcR. Gini indices were compared with Student's t test, and associations with tumor size change were assessed by Pearson correlation. TCRdb holds this immuneACCESS table with in-frame rearrangements only. Some clones are missing; in checked studies, unresolved V genes explain under half, and the rest has no known cause. V and J calls and clone size follow that table, whereas D and trimming were derived from the DNA. A total of about 16,000 clones appear in this sample, less than 80% of them only once. The ten largest clones add up to 2.6% of the sample.

A remark on this clone: This receptor's antigen is unknown. It has no much larger one-base neighbor in the sample; base qualities were not kept.

The TCR comes from a person aged 40 to 85 with oral cavity squamous cell carcinoma. The chain was built from TRBV27 and TRBJ1-1, with no confident D gene call. The material sequenced was PBMCs, taken before nivolumab (anti-PD-1) treatment. The encoded CDR3 is CASSLRVLTEAFF. DNA sequence: TGTGCCAGCAGTTTGAGGGTATTGACTGAAGCTTTCTTT.